The 26 T cell receptor beta chains presented below share a single source sample, sequenced in a study of blood T cell repertoires in COVID-19. The assay was immunoSEQ multiplex PCR, and TCRdb's table has in-frame clones only and misses some. The sample carries 180,000 or so clones, around 81% recorded once. The sequencing sample was made of peripheral blood. The receptors come from a middle-aged woman with COVID-19, enrolled during active disease.

This chain links TRBV5-1 with TRBJ2-3; D is perhaps TRBD1 (6 bases). This CDR3 spans 15 amino acids. Looked up from germline, CDR1 is SGHRS and CDR2 is YFSETQ. Trimming took off 4 bases at V and 2 bases at J, with 14 bases between the two ends. This CDR3 is CASSQGDKYTDTQYF. The CDR3 nucleotides are TGCGCCAGCAGCCAAGGGGACAAGTACACAGATACGCAGTATTTT.

The chain carries TRBV21-1 and TRBJ1-6; TRBD1 was called by the table and not checked on the DNA. TRBV21-1 is annotated as a pseudogene. The CDR3 runs to 16 residues. The CDR3 bases are TGTGCCAGCGGATCCAACCGGGACAGGGGCAATTCACCCCTCCACTTT. Encoded protein: CASGSNRDRGNSPLHF.

The chain links TRBV7-8 to TRBJ1-1, with D perhaps TRBD1 (6 bases). This CDR3 comprises 17 residues. Germline-derived CDR1 and CDR2 are SGHVS and FQNEAQ. V shed 0 bases and J shed 1 base, with 15 bases lying between them. This CDR3 reads CASSLAWDNRKNTEAFF. As DNA, the CDR3 is TGTGCCAGCAGCTTAGCGTGGGACAACCGAAAGAACACTGAAGCTTTCTTT.

The rearrangement links TRBV18 to TRBJ2-7; 10 bases are shared with TRBD2. The CDR3 runs to 15 residues. Germline V lookup: CDR1 KGHSH, CDR2 LQKENI. The junction had 6 bases not matched to a gene; V was cut back by 4 bases and J by 3 bases. The CDR3 is CASSQGSGRVYEQYF. CDR3 sequence (DNA): TGTGCCAGCTCACAAGGGAGCGGGAGGGTCTACGAGCAGTACTTC. Together with reference TRBV18 and TRBJ2-7, the CDR3 gives the full variable domain: NAGVMQNPRHLVRRRGQEARLRCSPMKGHSHVYWYRQLPEEGLKFMVYLQKENIIDESGMPKERFSAEFPKEGPSILRIQQVVRGDSAAYFCASSQGSGRVYEQYFGPGTRLTVT.

The chain uses TRBV5-1 and TRBJ2-5; D possibly corresponds to TRBD2 (7 bases). CDR1 and CDR2 (germline): SGHRS, YFSETQ. Trimming shortened V by 0 bases and J by 5 bases, and 14 bases separated the two germline ends. CDR3 length equals 15 residues. The CDR3 DNA follows: TGCGCCAGCAGCTTGGTCGGGGGGCGCGGGGAGACCCAGTACTTC. Translating it yields CASSLVGGRGETQYF.

This clone showed up just once. The chain recombines TRBV4-1 with TRBJ1-4; 7 nucleotides line up with TRBD1. Germline trimming cut 4 bases from V and 7 bases from J; bases unmatched to any gene: 6. The length of the CDR3 is 14 residues. In germline, CDR1 is MGHRA, CDR2 YSYEKL. The CDR3 is CASSPPYRGEKLFF. CDR3 sequence (DNA): TGCGCCAGCAGCCCGCCTTACAGGGGTGAAAAACTGTTTTTT.

V and J are TRBV19 and TRBJ2-1, with 9 positions matching TRBD2. Germline V CDR1 and CDR2: LNHDA, SQIVND (reference sequence). V was pared by 3 bases and J by 4 bases, with 16 bases of the junction left unmatched. This CDR3 contains 19 residues. Here the CDR3 reads CASSMGFSGRDWMYNEQFF. In DNA, the CDR3 is TGTGCCAGTAGTATGGGTTTTAGCGGGAGAGATTGGATGTACAATGAGCAGTTCTTC.

The chain has TRBV9 and TRBJ1-5, with TRBD1 identical over 10 bases. This CDR3 has 15 residues. The ends lost 3 bases at V and 7 bases at J; junction bases unmatched: 7. Germline V CDR1 and CDR2: SGDLS, YYNGEE. The CDR3 region is CASSEGTGDVQPQHF. CDR3 coding DNA: TGTGCCAGCAGCGAAGGGACAGGGGATGTACAGCCCCAGCATTTT. Full variable domain (rest looked up from reference TRBV9 and TRBJ1-5): DSGVTQTPKHLITATGQRVTLRCSPRSGDLSVYWYQQSLDQGLQFLIQYYNGEERAKGNILERFSAQQFPDLHSELNLSSLELGDSALYFCASSEGTGDVQPQHFGDGTRLSIL.

The V gene is TRBV12-3 or TRBV12-4, the J gene TRBJ2-1; D is undetermined. The CDR3 runs 13 residues. Trimming left V 2 bases short and J 5 bases short, with 7 bases between. The CDR3 spells CASSLSANNEQFF. Here the CDR3 DNA reads TGTGCCAGCAGTTTATCCGCGAACAATGAGCAGTTCTTC.

This chain uses TRBV5-5 with TRBJ2-7; D ambiguous. V lost 4 bases, J lost 6 bases, and 8 bases lay in between. Germline V gene sequence: CDR1 SGHKS, CDR2 YYEKEE (reference sequence). This CDR3 is built from 11 residues. This CDR3 is CASSLEFEQYF. In DNA form, the CDR3 reads TGTGCCAGCAGCCTAGAGTTCGAGCAGTACTTC.

The V gene is TRBV4-2, the J gene TRBJ2-2, with a possible D match to TRBD2 (6 bases). The V end lost 1 base, the J end lost 7 bases, and 10 bases lay between the germline ends. CDR1 LGHNA and CDR2 YNFKEQ come from the germline V gene. The CDR3 is made up of 14 amino acids. CDR3 sequence: CASSQGLDFGELFF. CDR3 DNA sequence: TGTGCCAGCAGCCAAGGACTAGACTTCGGGGAGCTGTTTTTT.

V usage is TRBV5-4 and J usage is TRBJ1-2; 8 nucleotides match TRBD1. Trimming at V came to 4 bases and at J to 3 bases, leaving 5 bases not matched to a gene. CDR3 length equals 14 residues. Germline CDR1 reads SGHNT; CDR2 reads YYREEE (reference sequence). CDR3 sequence reads: CASSLDRGYYGYTF. The CDR3, as DNA: TGTGCCAGCAGCCTTGACAGGGGCTACTATGGCTACACCTTC. Combining the CDR3 with reference TRBV5-4 and TRBJ1-2 gives the whole variable domain ETGVTQSPTHLIKTRGQQVTLRCSSQSGHNTVSWYQQALGQGPQFIFQYYREEENGRGNFPPRFSGLQFPNYSSELNVNALELDDSALYLCASSLDRGYYGYTFGSGTRLTVV.

V is TRBV27 and J is TRBJ1-5, with a possible D match to TRBD1 (5 bases). The CDR3 runs to 15 residues. Germline V gene data show CDR1 as MNHEY and CDR2 as SMNVEV (reference sequence). Trimming shortened V by 6 bases and J by 0 bases, and 12 bases separated the two germline ends. The chain's CDR3 is CASSRGGRSNQPQHF. CDR3 nucleotide sequence: TGTGCCAGCAGCCGGGGGGGACGTAGCAATCAGCCCCAGCATTTT.

This clone was detected only once. This chain uses TRBV7-2 with TRBJ2-3; 12 nucleotides align to TRBD2. Germline CDR1 SGHTA, CDR2 FQGNSA. CDR3 size: 16 residues. The V gene end was trimmed by 5 bases and the J gene end by 3 bases; junction bases not matched to a gene: 6. The chain's CDR3 is CASSNLAGGGTDTQYF. In DNA, the CDR3 is TGTGCCAGCAGCAACCTAGCGGGAGGGGGGACAGATACGCAGTATTTT.

The chain joins TRBV7-3 to TRBJ2-3; 9 positions match TRBD2. Losses at the gene ends were 3 bases for V and 6 bases for J; bases not matched to a gene: 4. The CDR3 has 14 amino acids. Looked up from germline, CDR1 is SGHTA and CDR2 is FQGTGA. CDR3 nucleotide sequence: TGTGCCAGCAGCTTCGGGACTAGCTTCGATACGCAGTATTTT. This sequence encodes CASSFGTSFDTQYF.

V usage is TRBV2 and J usage is TRBJ1-4; perhaps TRBD1 as D (5 bases). The CDR3 length is 15 residues. Germline CDR1 is SNHLY and CDR2 is FYNNEI. V lost 5 bases and J 4 bases, leaving 14 bases between the germline ends. CDR3 protein: CASSTQGYGNEKLFF. CDR3 DNA: TGTGCCAGCAGTACTCAGGGCTACGGTAATGAAAAACTGTTTTTT.

This clone was seen a few times. The rearrangement uses TRBV5-4 and TRBJ2-5; D gene unclear. The V and J ends lost 0 bases and 0 bases respectively, with 9 bases between them. Germline assignment: CDR1 SGHNT and CDR2 YYREEE (reference sequence). CDR3 size: 15 residues. CDR3 in DNA: TGTGCCAGCAGCTTGGGGCTTATAAACCAAGAGACCCAGTACTTC. It translates to CASSLGLINQETQYF.

This chain joins TRBV5-6 and TRBJ2-1; D perhaps matches TRBD1 (5 bases). Trimming took off 0 bases at V and 2 bases at J, with 15 bases between the two ends. The CDR3 has 17 residues. CDR1 and CDR2 from the germline V gene are SGHDT and YYEEEE. CDR3 sequence reads: CASSLGRRGQTYNEQFF. DNA of the CDR3: TGTGCCAGCAGCTTGGGGCGTAGGGGTCAGACCTACAATGAGCAGTTCTTC.

The rearrangement joins TRBV13 to TRBJ2-2, with D possibly TRBD1 on 6 matching bases. Deletions cut 7 bases from V and 1 base from J, with 13 bases between. The CDR3 sequence is 15 residues long. The germline gives CDR1 PRHDT, CDR2 FYEKMQ (reference sequence). The CDR3 loop is CASTVLQGNTGELFF. CDR3 sequence (DNA): TGTGCCAGCACTGTGTTACAGGGGAACACCGGGGAGCTGTTTTTT.

This chain joins TRBV27 and TRBJ1-1; 9 bases match TRBD1. This CDR3 comprises 17 residues. Germline CDR1 MNHEY, CDR2 SMNVEV (reference sequence). V gave up 4 bases and J gave up 5 bases; unmatched junction bases: 14. The CDR3 region has the DNA TGTGCCAGCAGTTCACAACCTGGGACAGGGCAGGGGACTGAAGCTTTCTTT. Translated, it gives CASSSQPGTGQGTEAFF.

V gene TRBV4-2 combines with J gene TRBJ1-4, with D possibly matching TRBD1 (6 bases). V was shortened by 0 bases and J by 8 bases, with 13 bases between the two germline ends. This CDR3 spans 15 amino acids. Germline loops: CDR1 LGHNA, CDR2 YNFKEQ. The CDR3, as DNA: TGTGCCAGCAGCCAAGATCACAGGGCAAGAGAAAAACTGTTTTTT. Its translation: CASSQDHRAREKLFF.

This clone has only one observation. The chain joins TRBV19 to TRBJ1-5, with a possible D match to TRBD1 (5 bases). The CDR3 consists of 15 residues. Germline CDR1 and CDR2: LNHDA and SQIVND (reference sequence). V lost 3 bases, J lost 2 bases, and 11 bases lay in between. The CDR3 sequence is CASSIVAGGNQPQHF. CDR3 nucleotides: TGTGCCAGTAGTATCGTAGCGGGGGGCAATCAGCCCCAGCATTTT. The complete variable domain, with remaining parts taken from reference TRBV19 and TRBJ1-5, reads DGGITQSPKYLFRKEGQNVTLSCEQNLNHDAMYWYRQDPGQGLRLIYYSQIVNDFQKGDIAEGYSVSREKKESFPLTVTSAQKNPTAFYLCASSIVAGGNQPQHFGDGTRLSIL.

This clone has a handful of counts. This sequence joins TRBV29-1 and TRBJ2-5; D might be TRBD2 (5 bases). Between the trimmed V and J ends, which lost 5 bases and 4 bases, there was a span of 14 bases. Germline assignment: CDR1 SQVTM and CDR2 ANQGSEA. There are 13 residues in the CDR3. CDR3 residues: CSVSRYRGETQYF. The CDR3, as DNA: TGCAGCGTTTCTAGGTATCGGGGAGAGACCCAGTACTTC.

This clone was counted only a few times. The chain employs TRBV19 and TRBJ1-1; D gene unclear. Trimming took off 0 bases at V and 1 base at J, with 6 bases between the two ends. This CDR3 contains 14 residues. The V gene's germline CDR1 is LNHDA and CDR2 SQIVND (reference sequence). The CDR3 is CASSIDQWNTEAFF. DNA for the CDR3: TGTGCCAGTAGTATAGACCAGTGGAACACTGAAGCTTTCTTT.

This clone appeared once. The V call is TRBV27, the J call TRBJ2-7; D uncertain. The CDR3 extends over 13 amino acids. Germline V gene lookup returns CDR1 MNHEY and CDR2 SMNVEV (reference sequence). V was cut by 4 bases and J by 1 base, with 8 bases left in between. The CDR3: CASSSPTSYEQYF. The CDR3 region has the DNA TGTGCCAGCAGTTCCCCGACATCCTACGAGCAGTACTTC.

The chain carries TRBV5-1 and TRBJ2-7; D call uncertain. V was pared by 6 bases and J by 3 bases, with 13 bases between. The CDR3 loop spans 13 amino acids. Germline loops: CDR1 SGHRS, CDR2 YFSETQ. CDR3: CASTLRSNYEQYF. The CDR3 nucleotides read TGCGCCAGCACTTTGCGGTCAAACTACGAGCAGTACTTC.